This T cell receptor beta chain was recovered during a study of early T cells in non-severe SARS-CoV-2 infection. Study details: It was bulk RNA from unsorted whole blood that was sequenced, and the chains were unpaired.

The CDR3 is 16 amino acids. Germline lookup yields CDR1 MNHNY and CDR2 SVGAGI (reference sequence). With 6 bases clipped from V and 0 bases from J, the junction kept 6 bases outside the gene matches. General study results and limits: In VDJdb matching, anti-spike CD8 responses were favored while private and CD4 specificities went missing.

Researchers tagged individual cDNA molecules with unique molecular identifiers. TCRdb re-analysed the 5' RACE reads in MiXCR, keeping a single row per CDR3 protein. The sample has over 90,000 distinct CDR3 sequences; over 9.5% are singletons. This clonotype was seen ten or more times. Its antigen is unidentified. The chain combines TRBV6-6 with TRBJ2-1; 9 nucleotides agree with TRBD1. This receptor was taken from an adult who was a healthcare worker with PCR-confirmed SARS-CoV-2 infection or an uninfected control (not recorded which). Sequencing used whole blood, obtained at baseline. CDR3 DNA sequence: TGTGCCAGCAGAGCCCGGACAGGGGTCTCCTACAATGAGCAGTTCTTC. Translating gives CASRARTGVSYNEQFF.